One T cell receptor (beta chain) is described in this entry. The antigen is unknown. The sample originates from a study of shared clonotypes between healthy human individuals. Assay used: immunoSEQ multiplex PCR; TCRdb lists only in-frame clones, some missing. Found here are 2 million to 3 million clones, roughly 93% of them singletons; the top ten hold roughly 0.39%. Splitting of CD4+ cells produced CD45RA+ naive and CD45RA-negative memory subsets. V was clipped by 5 bases and J by 5 bases; unmatched bases: 17. There are 20 residues in the CDR3. Germline loops: CDR1 MNHEY, CDR2 SMNVEV (reference sequence). Study observations and caveats: On the whole, naive subsets had larger estimated richness than memory subsets had. Sharing of clonotypes among donors was expected to vary with sequencing depth.

The TCR was taken from a man aged 18 to 30 in good health. Some clones in this sample may be carry-over from other donors' samples. The V and J genes are TRBV27 and TRBJ2-1, with 14 positions matching TRBD2. The sequenced sample consisted of naive CD4+ T cells from PBMCs. The subset is: CD45RA+ positively selected. The DNA for the CDR3 is TGTGCCAGCAGTAAGCGCCGACTAGCGGGAGGGCCAAGGACCCACAATGAGCAGTTCTTC. As protein: CASSKRRLAGGPRTHNEQFF.